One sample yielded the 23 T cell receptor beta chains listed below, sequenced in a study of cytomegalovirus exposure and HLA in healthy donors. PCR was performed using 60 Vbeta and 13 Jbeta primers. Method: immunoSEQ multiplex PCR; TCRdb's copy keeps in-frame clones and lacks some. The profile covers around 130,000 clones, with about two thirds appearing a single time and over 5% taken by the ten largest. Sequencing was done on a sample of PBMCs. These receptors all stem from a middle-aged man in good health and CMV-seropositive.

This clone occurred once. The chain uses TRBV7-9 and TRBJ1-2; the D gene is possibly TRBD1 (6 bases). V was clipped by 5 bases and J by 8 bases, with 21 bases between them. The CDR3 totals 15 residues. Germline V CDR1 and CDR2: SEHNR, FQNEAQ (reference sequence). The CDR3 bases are TGTGCCAGCAGCCCCCCGGGCCGGGGGGCGGGAGGCTACACCTTC. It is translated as CASSPPGRGAGGYTF.

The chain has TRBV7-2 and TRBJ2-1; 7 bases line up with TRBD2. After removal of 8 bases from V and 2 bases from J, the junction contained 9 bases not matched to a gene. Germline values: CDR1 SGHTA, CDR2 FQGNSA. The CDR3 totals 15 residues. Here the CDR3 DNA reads TGTGCCAGCGGGGACTACTCAAGCACCTACAATGAGCAGTTCTTC. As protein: CASGDYSSTYNEQFF.

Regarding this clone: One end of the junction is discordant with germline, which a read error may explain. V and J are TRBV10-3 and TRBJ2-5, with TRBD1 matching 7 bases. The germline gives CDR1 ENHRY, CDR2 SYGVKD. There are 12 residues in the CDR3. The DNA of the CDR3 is TGTACCATTCGGGACAGCCAAGAGACCCAGTACTTC. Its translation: CTIRDSQETQYF.

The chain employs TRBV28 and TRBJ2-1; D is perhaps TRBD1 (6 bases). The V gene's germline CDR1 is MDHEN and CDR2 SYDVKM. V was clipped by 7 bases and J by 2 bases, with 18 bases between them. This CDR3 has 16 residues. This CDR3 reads CASTGASAGAYNEQFF. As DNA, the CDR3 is TGTGCCAGCACCGGGGCTTCGGCAGGGGCCTACAATGAGCAGTTCTTC.

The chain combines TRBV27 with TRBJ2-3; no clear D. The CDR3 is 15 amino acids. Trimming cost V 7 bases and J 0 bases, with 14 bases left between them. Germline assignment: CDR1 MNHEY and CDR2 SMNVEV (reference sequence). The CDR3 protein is CASTGHSSSTDTQYF. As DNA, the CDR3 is TGTGCCAGCACTGGTCACAGCTCTAGCACAGATACGCAGTATTTT.

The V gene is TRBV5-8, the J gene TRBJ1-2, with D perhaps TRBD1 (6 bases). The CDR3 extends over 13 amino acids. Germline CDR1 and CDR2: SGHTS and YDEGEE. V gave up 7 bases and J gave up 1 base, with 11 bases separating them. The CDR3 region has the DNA TGTGCCAGCCAGGACAGAATTAACTATGGCTACACCTTC. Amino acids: CASQDRINYGYTF.

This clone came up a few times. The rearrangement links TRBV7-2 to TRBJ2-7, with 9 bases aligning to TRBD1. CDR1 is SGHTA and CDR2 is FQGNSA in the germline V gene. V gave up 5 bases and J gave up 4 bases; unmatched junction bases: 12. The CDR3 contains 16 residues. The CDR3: CASSLSLVGQGYEQYF. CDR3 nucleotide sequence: TGTGCCAGCAGCCTATCACTAGTGGGACAGGGTTACGAGCAGTACTTC.

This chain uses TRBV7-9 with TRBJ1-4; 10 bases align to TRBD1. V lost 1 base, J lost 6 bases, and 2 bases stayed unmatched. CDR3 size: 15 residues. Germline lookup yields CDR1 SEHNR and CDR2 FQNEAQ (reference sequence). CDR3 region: CASSLGQGAYEKLFF. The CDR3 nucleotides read TGTGCCAGCAGCTTAGGACAGGGGGCGTATGAAAAACTGTTTTTT.

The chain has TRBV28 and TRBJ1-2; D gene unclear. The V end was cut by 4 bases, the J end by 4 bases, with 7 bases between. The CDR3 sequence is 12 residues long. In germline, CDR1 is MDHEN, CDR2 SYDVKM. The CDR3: CASSSRFYGYTF. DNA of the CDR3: TGTGCCAGCAGTTCCAGGTTCTATGGCTACACCTTC.

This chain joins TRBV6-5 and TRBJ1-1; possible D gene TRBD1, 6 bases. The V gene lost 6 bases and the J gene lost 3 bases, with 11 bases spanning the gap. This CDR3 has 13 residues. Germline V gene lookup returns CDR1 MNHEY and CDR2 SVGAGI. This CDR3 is CASRRQAYTEAFF. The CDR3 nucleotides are TGTGCCAGCAGGAGACAGGCGTACACTGAAGCTTTCTTT.

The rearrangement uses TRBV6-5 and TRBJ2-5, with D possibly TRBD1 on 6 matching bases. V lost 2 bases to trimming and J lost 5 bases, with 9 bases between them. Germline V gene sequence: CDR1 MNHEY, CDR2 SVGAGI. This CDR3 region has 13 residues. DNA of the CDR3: TGTGCCAGCAGTTACCCAGGGGCTGAGACCCAGTACTTC. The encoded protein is CASSYPGAETQYF.

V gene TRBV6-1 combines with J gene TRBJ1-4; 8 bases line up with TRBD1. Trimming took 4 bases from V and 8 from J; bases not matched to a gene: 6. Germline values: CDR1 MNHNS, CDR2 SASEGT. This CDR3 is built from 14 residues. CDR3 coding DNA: TGTGCCAGCAGTGCTGACAGGGGCAGGGAAAAACTGTTTTTT. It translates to CASSADRGREKLFF.

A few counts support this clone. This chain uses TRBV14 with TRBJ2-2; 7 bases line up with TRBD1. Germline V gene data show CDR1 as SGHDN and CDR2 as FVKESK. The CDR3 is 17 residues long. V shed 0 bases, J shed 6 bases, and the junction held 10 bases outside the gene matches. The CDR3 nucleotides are TGTGCCAGCAGCCAAGACGTCGCGACAGGGAAATCCGGGGAGCTGTTTTTT. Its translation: CASSQDVATGKSGELFF. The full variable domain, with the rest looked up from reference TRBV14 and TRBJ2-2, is EAGVTQFPSHSVIEKGQTVTLRCDPISGHDNLYWYRRVMGKEIKFLLHFVKESKQDESGMPNNRFLAERTGGTYSTLKVQPAELEDSGVYFCASSQDVATGKSGELFFGEGSRLTVL.

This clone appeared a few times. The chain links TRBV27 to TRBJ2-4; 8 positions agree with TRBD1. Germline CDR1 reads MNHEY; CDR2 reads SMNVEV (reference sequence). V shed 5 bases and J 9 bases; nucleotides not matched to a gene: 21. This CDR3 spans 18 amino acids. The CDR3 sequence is CASSTGTGLGWLVGIQYF. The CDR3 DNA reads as TGTGCCAGCAGTACCGGGACAGGTCTTGGGTGGTTGGTGGGCATTCAGTACTTC.

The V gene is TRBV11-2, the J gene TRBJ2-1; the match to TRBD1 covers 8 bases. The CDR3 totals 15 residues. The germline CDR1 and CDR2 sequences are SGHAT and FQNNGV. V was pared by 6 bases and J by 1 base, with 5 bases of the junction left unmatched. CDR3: CASRFRQGSYNEQFF. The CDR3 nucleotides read TGTGCCAGCAGATTCCGACAGGGGTCCTACAATGAGCAGTTCTTC.

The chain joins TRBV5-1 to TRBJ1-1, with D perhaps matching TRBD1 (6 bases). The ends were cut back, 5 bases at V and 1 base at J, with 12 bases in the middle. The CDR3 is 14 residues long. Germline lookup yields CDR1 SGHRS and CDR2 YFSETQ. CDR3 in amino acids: CASSTTDRNTEAFF. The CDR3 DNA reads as TGCGCCAGCAGTACTACGGACAGGAACACTGAAGCTTTCTTT.

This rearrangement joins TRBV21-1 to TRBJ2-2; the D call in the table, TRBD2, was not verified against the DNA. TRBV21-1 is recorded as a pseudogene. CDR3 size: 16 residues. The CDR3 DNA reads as TGTGCCAGCAGCTCCAAGGGGGGGGTCGGCACCGGGGAGCTGTTTTTT. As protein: CASSSKGGVGTGELFF.

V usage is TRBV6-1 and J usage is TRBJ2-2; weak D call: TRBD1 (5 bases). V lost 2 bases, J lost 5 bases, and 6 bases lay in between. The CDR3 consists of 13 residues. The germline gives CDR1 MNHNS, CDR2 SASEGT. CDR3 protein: CASSESGTGELFF. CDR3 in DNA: TGTGCCAGCAGTGAATCAGGGACCGGGGAGCTGTTTTTT.

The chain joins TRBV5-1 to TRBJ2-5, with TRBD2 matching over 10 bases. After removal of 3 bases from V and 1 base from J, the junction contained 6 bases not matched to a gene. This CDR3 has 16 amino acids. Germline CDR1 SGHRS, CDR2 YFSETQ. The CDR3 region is CASSSGLAEGQETQYF. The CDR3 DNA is TGCGCCAGCAGCTCAGGACTAGCGGAGGGCCAAGAGACCCAGTACTTC.

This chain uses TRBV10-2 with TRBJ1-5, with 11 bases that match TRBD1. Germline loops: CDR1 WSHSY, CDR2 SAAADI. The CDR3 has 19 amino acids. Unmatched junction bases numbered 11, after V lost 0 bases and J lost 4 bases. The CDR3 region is CASSESLVSGTGGNQPQHF. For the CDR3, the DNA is TGCGCCAGCAGTGAGTCTCTTGTGTCCGGGACAGGGGGGAATCAGCCCCAGCATTTT.

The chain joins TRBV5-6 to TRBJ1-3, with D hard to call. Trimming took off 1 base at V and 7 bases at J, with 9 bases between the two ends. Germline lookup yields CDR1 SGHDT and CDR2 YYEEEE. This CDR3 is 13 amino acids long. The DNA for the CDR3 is TGTGCCAGCAGCTTGTCCGGGGTGAACACCATATATTTT. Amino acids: CASSLSGVNTIYF.

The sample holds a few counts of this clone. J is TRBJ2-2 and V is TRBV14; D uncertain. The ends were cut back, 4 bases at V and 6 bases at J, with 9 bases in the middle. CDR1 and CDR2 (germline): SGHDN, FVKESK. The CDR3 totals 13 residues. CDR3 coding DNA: TGTGCCAGCAGCCGACTGCCGGCCGGGGAGCTGTTTTTT. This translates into CASSRLPAGELFF.

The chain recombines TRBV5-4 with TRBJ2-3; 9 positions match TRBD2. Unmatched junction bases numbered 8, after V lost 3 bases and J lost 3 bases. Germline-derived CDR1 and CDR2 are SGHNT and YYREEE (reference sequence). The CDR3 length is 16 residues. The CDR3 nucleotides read TGTGCCAGCAGCTCACCGGGACTAGCCGGGACAGATACGCAGTATTTT. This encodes CASSSPGLAGTDTQYF. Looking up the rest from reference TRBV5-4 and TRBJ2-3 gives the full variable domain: ETGVTQSPTHLIKTRGQQVTLRCSSQSGHNTVSWYQQALGQGPQFIFQYYREEENGRGNFPPRFSGLQFPNYSSELNVNALELDDSALYLCASSSPGLAGTDTQYFGPGTRLTVL.